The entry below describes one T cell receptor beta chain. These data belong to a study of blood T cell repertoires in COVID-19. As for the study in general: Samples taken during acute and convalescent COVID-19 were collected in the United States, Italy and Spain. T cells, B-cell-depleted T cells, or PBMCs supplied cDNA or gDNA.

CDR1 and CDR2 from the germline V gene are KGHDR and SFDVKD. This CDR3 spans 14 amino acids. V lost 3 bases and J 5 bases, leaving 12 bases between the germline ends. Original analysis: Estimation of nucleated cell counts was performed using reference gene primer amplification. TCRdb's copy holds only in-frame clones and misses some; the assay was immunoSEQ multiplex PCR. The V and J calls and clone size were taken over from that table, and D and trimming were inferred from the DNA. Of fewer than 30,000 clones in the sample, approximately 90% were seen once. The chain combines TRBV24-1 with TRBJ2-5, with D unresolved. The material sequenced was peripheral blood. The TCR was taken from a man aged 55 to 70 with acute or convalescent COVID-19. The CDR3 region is CATSDPGPRETQYF. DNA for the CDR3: TGTGCCACCAGTGATCCCGGCCCGAGGGAGACCCAGTACTTC.